The source of this T cell receptor beta chain is a study of blood T cell repertoires in COVID-19. The overall study: Some COVID-19 samples were acute and others convalescent; all came from the United States, Italy and Spain. PBMCs, B-cell-depleted T cells, or T cells provided the cDNA or gDNA that made up the material.

Germline-derived CDR1 and CDR2 are SNHLY and FYNNEI. CDR3 size: 14 residues. V trimming: 6 bases; J trimming: 8 bases; junction bases outside the gene matches: 12. Original analysis: Nucleated cell number was recorded as an estimate derived from reference gene primer amplification. Assay: immunoSEQ multiplex PCR; the TCRdb copy retains only in-frame clones and omits some. Clone size and V and J calls were adopted from that table, with D and trimming inferred from the DNA. The sample has over 150,000 clones; over 60% are singletons. The chain uses TRBV2 and TRBJ1-2; TRBD1 matches at 7 bases. This receptor was identified in a woman in her 70s with acute or convalescent COVID-19. Sequencing was performed on peripheral blood. The CDR3 sequence: CASSLDRDRGGYTF. The DNA of the CDR3 is TGTGCCAGCAGCCTCGACAGGGATCGGGGGGGCTACACCTTC.